Presented here are 24 T cell receptor beta chains from one specimen sequenced in a study of Graves' ophthalmopathy and Graves' hyperthyroidism. RNA served as the template for amplifying TCR beta CDR3 regions. Second-round multiplex PCR came after first-round RT-PCR with HTBI primers. TCRdb processed the multiplex PCR reads anew with MiXCR; each CDR3 protein has one entry. In the table there are 300,000 or so distinct CDR3 sequences, 15% to 20% of which are singletons. The specimen was peripheral blood. These receptors were obtained from an adult man with Graves' ophthalmopathy.

This clonotype was detected ten times or more. The J gene is TRBJ2-5, the V gene TRBV12-3 or TRBV12-4; 8 bases match TRBD2. Trimming removed 6 bases from V and 5 bases from J; junction bases left unmatched: 5. CDR3 length: 13 residues. The CDR3, as DNA: TGTGCCAGCAGCCGGGGGGGGTTCGAGACCCAGTACTTC. Translation: CASSRGGFETQYF.

This clonotype was found many times. CDR3 nucleotide sequence: TGTGCCAGCAGTACCATAGGACAGGTGAGGGAGCAGTACTTC. This codes for CASSTIGQVREQYF. The chain employs TRBV6-1 and TRBJ2-7, with 7 positions matching TRBD1. The CDR3 is made up of 14 amino acids. Trimming at V came to 5 bases and at J to 7 bases, leaving 11 bases not matched to a gene. The V gene's germline CDR1 is MNHNS and CDR2 SASEGT.

This clonotype was observed at least ten times. The chain's CDR3 is CASSGQPYEQYF. For the CDR3, the DNA is TGTGCCAGTTCGGGACAGCCCTACGAGCAGTACTTC. V is TRBV28 and J is TRBJ2-7, with TRBD1 matching over 7 bases. The CDR3 consists of 12 residues. Germline-derived CDR1 and CDR2 are MDHEN and SYDVKM. The V and J ends lost 9 bases and 2 bases, in that order; junction bases with no gene match: 4.

This clonotype occurred many times. V is TRBV19 and J is TRBJ2-5, with 13 bases identical to TRBD2. The CDR3 spans 14 residues. The germline V gene has CDR1 LNHDA and CDR2 SQIVND (reference sequence). With V trimmed by 9 bases and J by 1 base, 2 bases remained unmatched. The CDR3 nucleotides are TGTGCCAGCGGGACTAGCGGGGCCCAAGAGACCCAGTACTTC. This codes for CASGTSGAQETQYF.

The chain recombines TRBV6-1 with TRBJ2-7; possibly TRBD1 for D (5 bases). The CDR3 covers 13 residues. V was pared by 10 bases and J by 1 base, with 14 bases between. Germline V gives CDR1 MNHNS, CDR2 SASEGT. CDR3 bases: TGTGCCATCACCAGGCAGGGTTCCTACGAGCAGTACTTC. Translated, it gives CAITRQGSYEQYF.

Points on this clonotype: This may arise from a read error, as a much more abundant clone is one base away. V usage is TRBV7-2 and J usage is TRBJ2-2, with D hard to call. Per germline, CDR1 SGHTA and CDR2 FQGNSA. Trimming pared 6 bases from V and 0 bases from J, leaving 8 bases between. The length of the CDR3 is 14 residues. The CDR3 DNA follows: TGTGCCAGCAGTATGGCGGCGAACACCGGGGAGCTGTTTTTT. Its protein product is CASSMAANTGELFF.

This clonotype was picked up many times. This sequence joins TRBV30 and TRBJ2-5, with 8 bases lining up with TRBD1. The ends lost 2 bases at V and 2 bases at J; junction bases unmatched: 4. Germline-derived CDR1 and CDR2 are GTSNPN and SVGIG (reference sequence). This CDR3 region has 14 residues. The CDR3 protein is CAWSPGQAQETQYF. CDR3 nucleotide sequence: TGTGCCTGGAGTCCGGGACAGGCACAAGAGACCCAGTACTTC.

This clonotype was counted at least ten times. V is TRBV4-2 and J is TRBJ2-7; D may correspond to TRBD1 or TRBD2 (5 bases each). V was clipped by 0 bases and J by 2 bases, with 11 bases between them. The CDR3 is 15 residues long. CDR1 LGHNA and CDR2 YNFKEQ come from the germline V gene. CDR3 sequence reads: CASSQDLGDPYEQYF. CDR3 nucleotides: TGTGCCAGCAGCCAAGATCTCGGGGACCCCTACGAGCAGTACTTC.

This clonotype was picked up many times. V usage is TRBV7-8 and J usage is TRBJ1-5; D perhaps matches TRBD1 (6 bases). Germline CDR1 reads SGHVS; CDR2 reads FQNEAQ. V dropped 2 bases and J dropped 1 base, with 18 bases sitting between them. This CDR3 region has 18 residues. Here the CDR3 reads CASSLKQGMGASNQPQHF. The CDR3 DNA reads as TGTGCCAGCAGCTTAAAACAGGGTATGGGAGCGAGCAATCAGCCCCAGCATTTT.

This clonotype was seen at least ten times. V usage is TRBV11-1 and J usage is TRBJ2-5; TRBD2 agrees at 9 bases. The CDR3 covers 16 residues. V was clipped by 6 bases and J by 2 bases; unmatched bases: 10. Germline CDR1 and CDR2: SGHAT and FQDESV (reference sequence). Here the CDR3 reads CASRAALAGDQETQYF. The CDR3 DNA sequence: TGTGCCAGCAGGGCCGCTTTAGCGGGGGATCAAGAGACCCAGTACTTC.

There are many counts of this clonotype. V and J are TRBV11-2 and TRBJ1-1; 7 bases are shared with TRBD1. CDR3 length equals 15 residues. Germline assignment: CDR1 SGHAT and CDR2 FQNNGV. The trim removed 5 bases at V and 6 bases at J, leaving 12 bases unmatched. CDR3 residues: CASSDRQGGKPEAFF. The CDR3 DNA reads as TGTGCCAGCAGCGACCGACAGGGAGGGAAACCTGAAGCTTTCTTT.

This clonotype occurred many times. The J gene is TRBJ1-5, the V gene TRBV6-2 or TRBV6-3; weak D call: TRBD1 (5 bases). Looked up from germline, CDR1 is MNHEY and CDR2 is SVGEGT. The CDR3 loop spans 17 amino acids. V was shortened by 5 bases and J by 2 bases, with 19 bases between the two germline ends. The CDR3 protein is CASSALLGHRGNQPQHF. CDR3 nucleotides: TGTGCCAGCAGTGCCCTGTTGGGGCATCGGGGCAATCAGCCCCAGCATTTT.

In regard to this clonotype: One end of the junction is discordant with germline, which a read error may explain. The rearrangement links TRBV10-3 to TRBJ2-5, with 9 bases identical to TRBD2. CDR3 length: 15 residues. CDR1 is ENHRY, CDR2 SYGVKD, per germline. CDR3 nucleotides: TGTGCCATCAGTGATCGCGTGGCGGGAGGGGAGACTCAGTACTTC. It specifies CAISDRVAGGETQYF.

A few counts support this clonotype. J is TRBJ2-7 and V is TRBV14; 10 bases match TRBD1. The V and J ends lost 1 base and 3 bases, in that order; junction bases with no gene match: 12. Germline CDR1 reads SGHDN; CDR2 reads FVKESK. The CDR3 contains 18 residues. The CDR3 nucleotides read TGTGCCAGCAGCCAAGCGGACAGGGGGTACCCTCCTTACTACGAGCAGTACTTC. Translated, it gives CASSQADRGYPPYYEQYF.

The table lists this clonotype with many counts. The chain combines TRBV7-2 with TRBJ2-7, with 7 bases that match TRBD2. CDR1 and CDR2 from the germline V gene are SGHTA and FQGNSA. The V gene end was trimmed by 4 bases and the J gene end by 6 bases; junction bases not matched to a gene: 3. CDR3 length: 12 amino acids. The CDR3 spells CASSSGLGEQYF. In nucleotides, the CDR3 is TGTGCCAGCAGCTCAGGACTAGGCGAGCAGTACTTC.

This clonotype showed up just a few times. The chain is built from TRBV7-9 and TRBJ2-5; TRBD1 matches at 8 bases. CDR3 length equals 16 residues. Germline lookup yields CDR1 SEHNR and CDR2 FQNEAQ (reference sequence). V shed 5 bases, J shed 0 bases, and the junction held 8 bases outside the gene matches. Written as DNA, the CDR3 is TGTGCCAGCAGCCAGGGGGCTAGCGTTAACCAAGAGACCCAGTACTTC. The encoded protein is CASSQGASVNQETQYF. The full variable domain, completed using reference TRBV7-9 and TRBJ2-5, is DTGVSQNPRHKITKRGQNVTFRCDPISEHNRLYWYRQTLGQGPEFLTYFQNEAQLEKSRLLSDRFSAERPKGSFSTLEIQRTEQGDSAMYLCASSQGASVNQETQYFGPGTRLLVL.

This clonotype was observed many times. The chain joins TRBV30 to TRBJ1-2, with D perhaps matching TRBD1 (6 bases). Germline CDR1 GTSNPN, CDR2 SVGIG (reference sequence). The ends were cut back, 2 bases at V and 7 bases at J, with 11 bases in the middle. The length of the CDR3 is 12 residues. This CDR3 is CAWSFQGTGYTF. CDR3 nucleotides: TGTGCCTGGAGTTTCCAGGGGACTGGCTACACCTTC.

This clonotype was seen at least ten times. The rearrangement links TRBV19 to TRBJ2-2; 9 nucleotides line up with TRBD2. The CDR3 extends over 18 amino acids. Germline V CDR1 and CDR2: LNHDA, SQIVND (reference sequence). The V segment lost 3 bases and the J segment 7 bases; nucleotides outside the gene matches: 15. The CDR3, as DNA: TGTGCCAGTAGTATTTCCCTCGGACTAGCGATTTTGCACGGGGAGCTGTTTTTT. Translating gives CASSISLGLAILHGELFF.

This clonotype has at least ten counts. This chain uses TRBV7-2 with TRBJ2-7; TRBD2 might be the D (5 bases). V was trimmed by 5 bases and J by 3 bases, leaving 26 bases between them. Germline V gene data show CDR1 as SGHTA and CDR2 as FQGNSA. The CDR3 covers 18 residues. CDR3 protein: CASSNRPPGEVGSYEQYF. CDR3 DNA sequence: TGTGCCAGCAGCAACCGACCCCCAGGCGAAGTTGGGAGCTACGAGCAGTACTTC. Full variable domain (missing parts from reference TRBV7-2 and TRBJ2-7): GAGVSQSPSNKVTEKGKDVELRCDPISGHTALYWYRQSLGQGLEFLIYFQGNSAPDKSGLPSDRFSAERTGGSVSTLTIQRTQQEDSAVYLCASSNRPPGEVGSYEQYFGPGTRLTVT.

Worth noting for this clonotype: Given a much more abundant clone one base away, this may be a read error. The V and J genes are TRBV24-1 and TRBJ2-2; D is perhaps TRBD1 or TRBD2 (6 bases each). Germline V gives CDR1 KGHDR, CDR2 SFDVKD. CDR3 size: 17 residues. CDR3: CATSMGGGRWDTVELFF. CDR3 in DNA: TGTGCCACCAGCATGGGGGGCGGACGGTGGGACACCGTGGAGCTGTTTTTT.

V usage is TRBV30 and J usage is TRBJ2-7; 9 bases line up with TRBD1. V dropped 3 bases and J dropped 6; count of bases not matched to a gene: 6. In germline, CDR1 is GTSNPN, CDR2 SVGIG (reference sequence). The CDR3 has 13 amino acids. As DNA, the CDR3 is TGTGCCTGGAGGGGGACAGGGCTCGGCGAGCAGTACTTC. Its protein product is CAWRGTGLGEQYF. The variable domain in full, with the rest retrieved from reference TRBV30 and TRBJ2-7, is SQTIHQWPATLVQPVGSPLSLECTVEGTSNPNLYWYRQAAGRGLQLLFYSVGIGQISSEVPQNLSASRPQDRQFILSSKKLLLSDSGFYLCAWRGTGLGEQYFGPGTRLTVT.

Regarding this clonotype: A much bigger clone sits one base away, suggesting this may be a read error. V is TRBV30 and J is TRBJ1-5, with a weak D call TRBD1 (6 bases). V was clipped by 4 bases and J by 5 bases, with 15 bases between them. Germline V gives CDR1 GTSNPN, CDR2 SVGIG (reference sequence). CDR3 length: 14 residues. The DNA for the CDR3 is TGTGCCTGGACCGCCGACAGGTACGATCAGCCCCAGCATTTT. Protein: CAWTADRYDQPQHF.

This clonotype was seen repeatedly, ten times or more. The V call is TRBV12-3 or TRBV12-4, the J call TRBJ2-2; a possible D gene is TRBD1 (6 bases). This CDR3 contains 12 residues. Trimming removed 5 bases at V and 6 bases at J, with 7 bases between. CDR3 nucleotide sequence: TGTGCCAGCAGTACAGGGCCCGGGGAGCTGTTTTTT. Encoded protein: CASSTGPGELFF.

This clonotype came up a few times. This chain links TRBV30 with TRBJ2-2; D is unclear. V was cut by 4 bases and J by 3 bases, with 6 bases left in between. CDR3 length equals 12 residues. In germline, CDR1 is GTSNPN, CDR2 SVGIG (reference sequence). The DNA of the CDR3 is TGTGCCTGGAAGGCTTACACCGGGGAGCTGTTTTTT. It translates to CAWKAYTGELFF.